This entry lists 20 T cell receptor beta chains sequenced from one sample in a study of metastatic and nonmetastatic thyroid tumors. Before thyroid surgery, none of the patients had received any treatment. MiXCR re-clonotyped the PCR reads for TCRdb. The table records 13,000 or so clones, just under 30% of them present only once. Source material: blood. These receptors all stem from a female donor with papillary thyroid cancer or a benign thyroid nodule (not recorded which). Some clones in this sample may be carry-over from other donors' samples.

In DNA form, the CDR3 reads TGTGCCAGCAGTTTCACGGGAGGCAAAAACGAGCAGTACTTC. Its protein product is CASSFTGGKNEQYF. The chain recombines TRBV12-3 or TRBV12-4 with TRBJ2-7; 7 positions match TRBD2. This CDR3 comprises 14 residues. The J segment lost 5 bases and the V segment lost 3 bases, leaving 7 bases of the junction unmatched.

This clone is medium-sized (0.01 to 0.1%) by share. The chain couples TRBV20-1 to TRBJ2-7; 12 bases align to TRBD2. The junction had 1 base not matched to a gene; V was cut back by 5 bases and J by 2 bases. The CDR3 runs to 13 residues. Germline loops: CDR1 DFQATT, CDR2 SNEGSKA (reference sequence). The CDR3 is CSAWTSGAYEQYF. The CDR3 DNA follows: TGCAGTGCTTGGACTAGCGGGGCCTACGAGCAGTACTTC.

The rearrangement uses TRBV11-2 and TRBJ1-4; D not resolved. CDR3 length: 13 amino acids. The germline gives CDR1 SGHAT, CDR2 FQNNGV. Trimming removed 3 bases at V and 8 bases at J, with 10 bases between. CDR3 in amino acids: CASSLERGEKLFF. The CDR3 nucleotides are TGTGCCAGCAGCTTGGAAAGAGGGGAAAAACTGTTTTTT.

Remarks on this clone: In this CDR3 the conserved last residue, phenylalanine or tryptophan, is missing, so a read error is likely. The genes are TRBV2 and TRBJ2-3; 7 bases match TRBD1. CDR3 length: 15 amino acids. Germline values: CDR1 SNHLY, CDR2 FYNNEI. As DNA, the CDR3 is TGTGCTAGCAGTCGACAGGGTTTAGTAACAGATACGCAGTATGTT. This codes for CASSRQGLVTDTQYV.

This clone was detected only a few times. This may be a read error, as it is one base from a much larger clone. The J gene is TRBJ1-1, the V gene TRBV10-3; possibly TRBD1 for D (5 bases). Deletions cut 7 bases from V and 4 bases from J, with 22 bases between. This CDR3 is built from 16 residues. Looked up from germline, CDR1 is ENHRY and CDR2 is SYGVKD. The CDR3 sequence is CAITLGKLWGGTEAFF. CDR3 DNA: TGTGCCATCACCTTAGGGAAATTATGGGGGGGCACTGAAGCTTTCTTT.

This sequence joins TRBV19 and TRBJ2-7, with 11 positions matching TRBD2. The CDR3 runs 14 residues. The germline V gene has CDR1 LNHDA and CDR2 SQIVND (reference sequence). V lost 8 bases and J lost 5; bases outside the gene matches: 8. CDR3 nucleotides: TGTGCCAGTGGTACTAGCGGGAGTCTCAACGAGCAGTACTTC. The encoded protein is CASGTSGSLNEQYF.

CDR3 sequence: CASSQGAGALTNEKLFF. CDR3 coding DNA: TGCGCCAGCAGCCAAGGGGCGGGGGCGCTTACTAATGAAAAACTGTTTTTT. The chain links TRBV4-1 to TRBJ1-4, with TRBD1 as a possible D gene (6 bases). This CDR3 is built from 17 residues. Trimming took off 1 base at V and 2 bases at J, with 14 bases between the two ends. Germline V gene sequence: CDR1 MGHRA, CDR2 YSYEKL.

This clone has ten or more counts. V gene TRBV28 combines with J gene TRBJ2-5; 7 bases match TRBD2. V lost 7 bases, J lost 0 bases, and 2 bases stayed unmatched. Per germline, CDR1 MDHEN and CDR2 SYDVKM. This CDR3 contains 13 residues. CDR3 protein: CASTGGDQETQYF. CDR3 coding DNA: TGTGCCAGCACGGGGGGAGACCAAGAGACCCAGTACTTC.

This clone was detected ten times or more. The J gene is TRBJ2-5, the V gene TRBV28; 10 bases are shared with TRBD1. V lost 4 bases and J lost 4; bases outside the gene matches: 3. This CDR3 spans 14 amino acids. Per germline, CDR1 MDHEN and CDR2 SYDVKM. CDR3 nucleotides: TGTGCCAGCAGTTCGGGACAGGGGAGAGAGACCCAGTACTTC. It codes for CASSSGQGRETQYF. The entire variable domain, with the rest obtained from reference TRBV28 and TRBJ2-5, is as follows: DVKVTQSSRYLVKRTGEKVFLECVQDMDHENMFWYRQDPGLGLRLIYFSYDVKMKEKGDIPEGYSVSREKKERFSLILESASTNQTSMYLCASSSGQGRETQYFGPGTRLLVL.

In its sample, this clone ranks as medium-sized. V gene TRBV20-1 combines with J gene TRBJ1-1; TRBD1 aligns across 7 bases. With 6 bases clipped from V and 11 bases from J, the junction kept 21 bases outside the gene matches. Germline CDR1 is DFQATT and CDR2 is SNEGSKA (reference sequence). The CDR3 consists of 15 residues. CDR3 loop: CSAQLGGGAIQGAFF. Written as DNA, the CDR3 is TGCAGTGCCCAATTGGGAGGGGGCGCGATTCAGGGGGCTTTCTTT.

V is TRBV11-2 and J is TRBJ2-3; 7 nucleotides agree with TRBD1. CDR3 length: 15 residues. V dropped 3 bases and J dropped 4; count of bases not matched to a gene: 7. In germline, CDR1 is SGHAT, CDR2 FQNNGV. CDR3 amino acids: CASSFLTGVADTQYF. The DNA for the CDR3 is TGTGCCAGCAGCTTCTTAACAGGGGTTGCAGATACGCAGTATTTT.

CDR3 sequence (DNA): TGTGCCAGCAGCGTCGGACAGGGAGGCTACGAGCAGTACTTC. Translating it yields CASSVGQGGYEQYF. The chain carries TRBV9 and TRBJ2-7; 8 nucleotides match TRBD1. The germline gives CDR1 SGDLS, CDR2 YYNGEE. V was pared by 2 bases and J by 3 bases, with 4 bases of the junction left unmatched. The length of the CDR3 is 14 residues.

In this sample, this clone turned up a few times. The chain carries TRBV12-3 or TRBV12-4 and TRBJ2-7, with a possible D match to TRBD2 (5 bases). The CDR3 is made up of 13 amino acids. Trimming left V 3 bases short and J 3 bases short, with 9 bases between. CDR3 DNA sequence: TGTGCCAGCAGTTTTTCGGGGTTCTACGAGCAGTACTTC. Translating gives CASSFSGFYEQYF.

Of note for this clone: A clone one base away is much larger, so this may be a read error. This chain joins TRBV6-2 or TRBV6-3 and TRBJ2-1; D gene unclear. The CDR3 totals 18 residues. V lost 1 base and J lost 0, with 16 bases in between. CDR1 is MNHEY and CDR2 is SVGEGT in the germline V gene. The CDR3 nucleotides read TGTGCCAGCAGTTACTTTGGGTGGGGTCGCCGCTCCTACAATGAGCAGTTCTTC. Amino acids: CASSYFGWGRRSYNEQFF.

V gene TRBV20-1 combines with J gene TRBJ1-1, with D possibly being TRBD1 (6 bases). Trimming left V 6 bases short and J 5 bases short, with 16 bases between. The CDR3 covers 13 residues. The germline gives CDR1 DFQATT, CDR2 SNEGSKA (reference sequence). DNA for the CDR3: TGCAGTGCAATTCTGGGGGCATATACTGAAGCTTTCTTT. It yields the protein CSAILGAYTEAFF.

This clone was found many times. Other DNA sequences in the sample encode the same CDR3. The J gene is TRBJ2-7, the V gene TRBV20-1; TRBD1 matches 11 bases. Looked up from germline, CDR1 is DFQATT and CDR2 is SNEGSKA (reference sequence). V was clipped by 5 bases and J by 7 bases; unmatched bases: 10. The CDR3 is 14 amino acids. This CDR3 is CSAGGGQGAGEQYF. In DNA, the CDR3 is TGCAGTGCTGGGGGTGGACAGGGGGCGGGAGAGCAGTACTTC.

This clone was recorded at least ten times. The chain couples TRBV14 to TRBJ2-3; TRBD2 aligns across 8 bases. The V and J ends lost 2 bases and 4 bases, in that order; junction bases with no gene match: 11. The CDR3 is 17 residues long. Germline V CDR1 and CDR2: SGHDN, FVKESK. The CDR3 bases are TGTGCCAGCAGCCAACCGGGACTAGTTAATGAGGCAGATACGCAGTATTTT. Translated: CASSQPGLVNEADTQYF.

A few counts support this clone. The V call is TRBV2, the J call TRBJ2-2; the match to TRBD2 covers 7 bases. Germline-derived CDR1 and CDR2 are SNHLY and FYNNEI. This CDR3 comprises 15 residues. The V gene end was trimmed by 7 bases and the J gene end by 4 bases; junction bases not matched to a gene: 9. As DNA, the CDR3 is TGTGCCAGCATACCAGCGGGAACGGCCACCGGGGAGCTGTTTTTT. Its protein product is CASIPAGTATGELFF.

By proportion, this clone is medium-sized. This specimen includes other DNA sequences encoding the same CDR3. J is TRBJ2-1 and V is TRBV7-3; the D is unclear. The CDR3 is made up of 13 amino acids. Germline values: CDR1 SGHTA, CDR2 FQGTGA. Trimming took off 5 bases at V and 8 bases at J, with 13 bases between the two ends. The CDR3 bases are TGTGCCAGCAGCCTAGAGTTCCCTGATGAGCAGTTCTTC. As protein: CASSLEFPDEQFF.

The table lists this clone with a few counts. The V call is TRBV12-3 or TRBV12-4, the J call TRBJ2-7; 9 positions match TRBD1. The ends lost 7 bases at V and 6 bases at J; junction bases unmatched: 10. This CDR3 contains 14 residues. CDR3 in DNA: TGTGCCAGCACCTTAACAGGGGGCTTTCTCGAGCAGTACTTC. Its translation: CASTLTGGFLEQYF.